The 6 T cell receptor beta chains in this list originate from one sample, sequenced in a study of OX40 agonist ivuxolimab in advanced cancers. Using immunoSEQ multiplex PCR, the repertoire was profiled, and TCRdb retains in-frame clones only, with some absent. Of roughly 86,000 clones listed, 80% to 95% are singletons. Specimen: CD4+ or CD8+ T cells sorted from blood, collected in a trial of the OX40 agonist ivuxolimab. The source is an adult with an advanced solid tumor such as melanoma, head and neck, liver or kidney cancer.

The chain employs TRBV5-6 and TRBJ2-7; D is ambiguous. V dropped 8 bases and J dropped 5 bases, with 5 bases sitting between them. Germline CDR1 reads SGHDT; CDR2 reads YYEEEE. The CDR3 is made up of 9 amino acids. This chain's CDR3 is CARPHEQYF. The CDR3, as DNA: TGTGCCAGGCCCCACGAGCAGTACTTC.

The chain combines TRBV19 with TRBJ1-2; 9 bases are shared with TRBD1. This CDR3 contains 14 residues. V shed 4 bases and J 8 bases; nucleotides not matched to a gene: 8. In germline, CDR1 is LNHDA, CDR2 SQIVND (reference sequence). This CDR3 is CASSKRDRERGYTF. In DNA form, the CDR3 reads TGTGCCAGTAGTAAAAGGGACAGGGAACGAGGCTACACCTTC.

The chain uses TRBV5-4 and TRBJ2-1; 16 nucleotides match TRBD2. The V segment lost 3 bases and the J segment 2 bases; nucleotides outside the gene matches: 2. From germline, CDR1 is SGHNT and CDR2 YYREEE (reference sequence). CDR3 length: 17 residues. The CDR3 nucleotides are TGTGCCAGCAGCTCCGGGACTAGCGGGAGGGCCTACAATGAGCAGTTCTTC. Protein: CASSSGTSGRAYNEQFF.

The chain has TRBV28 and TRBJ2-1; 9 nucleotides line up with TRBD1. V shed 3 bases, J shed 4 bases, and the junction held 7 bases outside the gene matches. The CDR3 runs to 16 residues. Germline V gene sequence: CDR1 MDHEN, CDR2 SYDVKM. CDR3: CASSFLPGTGYNEQFF. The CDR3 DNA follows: TGTGCCAGCAGTTTCCTGCCCGGGACAGGGTACAATGAGCAGTTCTTC.

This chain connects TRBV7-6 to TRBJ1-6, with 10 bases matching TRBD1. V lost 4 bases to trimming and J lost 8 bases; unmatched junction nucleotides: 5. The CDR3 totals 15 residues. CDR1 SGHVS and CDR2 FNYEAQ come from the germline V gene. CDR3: CASSSRQGADSPLHF. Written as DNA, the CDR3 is TGTGCCAGCAGCTCCAGACAGGGGGCGGATTCACCCCTCCACTTT.

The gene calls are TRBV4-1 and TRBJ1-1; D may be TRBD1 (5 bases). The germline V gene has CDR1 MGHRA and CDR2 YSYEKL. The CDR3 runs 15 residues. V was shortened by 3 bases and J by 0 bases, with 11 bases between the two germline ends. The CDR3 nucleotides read TGCGCCAGCAGCCAGGACACGGCGTTGAACACTGAAGCTTTCTTT. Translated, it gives CASSQDTALNTEAFF.